This T cell receptor (beta chain) was sequenced for a study of blood T cell repertoires in COVID-19. Produced via immunoSEQ multiplex PCR; TCRdb's table is partial and in-frame only. The sample shows 100,000 to 150,000 clones, 75% to 90% of them seen only once. Sequenced: PBMCs or T cells enriched from blood (not recorded which). The sequence derives from a woman between 50 and 59 years old who had recovered from COVID-19.

CDR3: CASSLGLGTANYGYTF. The CDR3 region has the DNA TGTGCCAGCAGCTTAGGACTTGGGACAGCTAACTATGGCTACACCTTC. V usage is TRBV7-9 and J usage is TRBJ1-2; 7 bases align to TRBD1. Germline CDR1 and CDR2: SEHNR and FQNEAQ (reference sequence). Trimming cost V 1 base and J 0 bases; bases outside gene matches: 5. The CDR3 sequence is 16 residues long.